One and the same sample provided the 18 T cell receptor beta chains below, sequenced in a study of CD8 T cells in ankylosing spondylitis. Study findings and constraints: Blood of patients with ankylosing spondylitis appeared to be characterized by a TCR beta motif of several highly homologous variants.

These receptors have no identified antigens. From the 5' RACE reads, TCRdb called clonotypes with MiXCR, one entry per CDR3 protein. The data show roughly 370,000 distinct CDR3 sequences, about 22% seen once. Sequences were obtained from blood, either unsorted or a sorted T cell fraction (not recorded which). Receptor source: a male donor with ankylosing spondylitis.

The chain couples TRBV20-1 to TRBJ2-2; possibly TRBD1 for D (5 bases). CDR1 is DFQATT, CDR2 SNEGSKA, per germline (reference sequence). CDR3 length equals 12 residues. The CDR3 bases are TGCAGAATGGGGCTTCCCACCGGGGAGCTGTTTTTT. It yields the protein CRMGLPTGELFF.

The J gene is TRBJ2-1, the V gene TRBV29-1; TRBD2 is a possible D gene (6 bases). V lost 7 bases and J lost 6, with 13 bases in between. CDR3 size: 12 residues. The V gene's germline CDR1 is SQVTM and CDR2 ANQGSEA. CDR3 region: CSGGGGFNEQFF. Here the CDR3 DNA reads TGCAGCGGGGGAGGAGGGTTCAATGAGCAGTTCTTC.

The chain couples TRBV5-1 to TRBJ1-2, with D perhaps matching TRBD1 (6 bases). Germline-derived CDR1 and CDR2 are SGHRS and YFSETQ. The CDR3 has 15 residues. With 4 bases removed from V and 3 bases from J, the gap between germline ends came to 16 bases. CDR3 DNA sequence: TGCGCCAGCAGCAGGGGGGACATCGTGGACTATGGCTACACCTTC. Residues: CASSRGDIVDYGYTF.

With respect to this clonotype: A much larger clonotype is one base distant, so this may be a read error. The rearrangement joins TRBV5-1 to TRBJ2-5; D uncertain. V shed 0 bases and J shed 3 bases, with 3 bases lying between them. Looked up from germline, CDR1 is SGHRS and CDR2 is YFSETQ. The CDR3 extends over 12 amino acids. CDR3 DNA: TGCGCCAGCAGCTTGGCCGAAGAGACCCAGTACTTC. This codes for CASSLAEETQYF.

This clonotype was detected once. The V and J genes are TRBV2 and TRBJ2-5; 14 nucleotides agree with TRBD2. The V gene end was trimmed by 6 bases and the J gene end by 13 bases; junction bases not matched to a gene: 7. The germline gives CDR1 SNHLY, CDR2 FYNNEI. CDR3 size: 13 residues. The DNA of the CDR3 is TGTGCCAGCAGCGGGACTAGCGGGAGCCCGCGGTACTTC. This sequence encodes CASSGTSGSPRYF. The full variable domain, its missing parts supplied by reference TRBV2 and TRBJ2-5, is EPEVTQTPSHQVTQMGQEVILRCVPISNHLYFYWYRQILGQKVEFLVSFYNNEISEKSEIFDDQFSVERPDGSNFTLKIRSTKLEDSAMYFCASSGTSGSPRYFGPGTRLLVL.

This clonotype was detected ten times or more. The chain recombines TRBV29-1 with TRBJ2-2; a weak D match, TRBD1 (6 bases). The V gene lost 6 bases and the J gene lost 6 bases, with 17 bases spanning the gap. The CDR3 totals 14 residues. Germline V lookup: CDR1 SQVTM, CDR2 ANQGSEA. The CDR3 loop is CSVRVQGRSGELFF. The CDR3 DNA sequence: TGCAGCGTCCGTGTACAGGGACGTTCCGGGGAGCTGTTTTTT.

This clonotype was seen more than once but under ten times. The genes are TRBV15 and TRBJ2-7; no firm D call. Trimming took 0 bases from V and 2 from J, leaving 5 bases between them. The CDR3 consists of 13 residues. CDR1 is LNHNV and CDR2 is YYDKDF in the germline V gene (reference sequence). CDR3 nucleotides: TGTGCCACCAGCAGAGATGGAGCCTACGAGCAGTACTTC. Encoded protein: CATSRDGAYEQYF.

This clonotype showed up just a few times. This chain uses TRBV11-2 with TRBJ1-4; D perhaps matches TRBD1 (6 bases). The ends were cut back, 3 bases at V and 14 bases at J, with 19 bases in the middle. This CDR3 has 14 amino acids. The germline CDR1 and CDR2 sequences are SGHAT and FQNNGV. The CDR3 nucleotides read TGTGCCAGCAGCTTGAGGGGGAAAGAAAAACTGCTGTTTTTT. Translated: CASSLRGKEKLLFF.

The chain uses TRBV20-1 and TRBJ2-7; 12 positions agree with TRBD1. Trimming at V came to 3 bases and at J to 3 bases, leaving 3 bases not matched to a gene. The CDR3 runs to 14 residues. The germline V gene has CDR1 DFQATT and CDR2 SNEGSKA (reference sequence). CDR3 sequence reads: CSARGTGGVYEQYF. The CDR3 region has the DNA TGCAGTGCTAGGGGGACAGGGGGCGTCTACGAGCAGTACTTC.

This clonotype occurred a few times. This chain links TRBV12-3 or TRBV12-4 with TRBJ2-3, with TRBD2 identical over 10 bases. The length of the CDR3 is 16 residues. The ends lost 6 bases at V and 2 bases at J; junction bases unmatched: 8. The CDR3 nucleotides are TGTGCCAGCAGGCCGGGACTAGCGTACCTCACAGATACGCAGTATTTT. Its protein product is CASRPGLAYLTDTQYF.

This clonotype came up a few times. The chain couples TRBV7-6 to TRBJ2-2; the D is unclear. Trimming shortened V by 5 bases and J by 6 bases, and 10 bases separated the two germline ends. Germline-derived CDR1 and CDR2 are SGHVS and FNYEAQ. The CDR3 has 13 amino acids. The CDR3 loop is CASSPAGPGELFF. CDR3 nucleotides: TGTGCCAGCAGCCCGGCCGGCCCCGGGGAGCTGTTTTTT.

This clonotype came up a few times. The chain carries TRBV6-1 and TRBJ1-2; the D gene is possibly TRBD1 (5 bases). Between the trimmed V and J ends, which lost 7 bases and 4 bases, there was a span of 25 bases. The germline V gene encodes CDR1 MNHNS and CDR2 SASEGT. The CDR3 runs to 17 residues. The CDR3 is CASIRSPQGASSYGYTF. The CDR3 nucleotides read TGTGCCAGCATTCGATCTCCCCAGGGTGCAAGCTCCTATGGCTACACCTTC.

The sample holds many counts of this clonotype. The chain joins TRBV15 to TRBJ2-5, with 7 nucleotides matching TRBD2. CDR3 length: 13 residues. Germline assignment: CDR1 LNHNV and CDR2 YYDKDF (reference sequence). V lost 8 bases to trimming and J lost 4 bases; unmatched junction nucleotides: 7. CDR3 region: CATSDGRGETQYF. The CDR3 DNA reads TGTGCCACCTCCGATGGGAGGGGAGAGACCCAGTACTTC.

This clonotype was recorded only once. The chain uses TRBV20-1 and TRBJ2-5; 8 bases agree with TRBD2. The germline CDR1 and CDR2 sequences are DFQATT and SNEGSKA (reference sequence). The V gene end was trimmed by 0 bases and the J gene end by 5 bases; junction bases not matched to a gene: 14. CDR3 length: 17 amino acids. CDR3 DNA sequence: TGCAGTGCTAGAGATCGCCGGACTAGCTCCCCCCAGGAGACCCAGTACTTC. Protein: CSARDRRTSSPQETQYF.

The chain employs TRBV2 and TRBJ2-7, with 7 bases matching TRBD1. The CDR3 extends over 13 amino acids. Per the germline V gene, CDR1 is SNHLY and CDR2 is FYNNEI. Trimming removed 11 bases from V and 4 bases from J; junction bases left unmatched: 11. Here the CDR3 reads CADGARTGYEQYF. The CDR3, as DNA: TGTGCCGACGGGGCCCGGACAGGTTACGAGCAGTACTTC. Full variable domain (remainder filled in from reference TRBV2 and TRBJ2-7): EPEVTQTPSHQVTQMGQEVILRCVPISNHLYFYWYRQILGQKVEFLVSFYNNEISEKSEIFDDQFSVERPDGSNFTLKIRSTKLEDSAMYFCADGARTGYEQYFGPGTRLTVT.

A few counts support this clonotype. The chain links TRBV7-8 to TRBJ1-4, with TRBD1 identical over 7 bases. J lost 6 bases, V lost 2 bases, and 6 bases had no gene match. The CDR3 has 15 amino acids. CDR1 is SGHVS and CDR2 is FQNEAQ in the germline V gene. This CDR3 reads CASSLRQGGDEKLFF. The DNA of the CDR3 is TGTGCCAGCAGCTTAAGACAGGGAGGGGATGAAAAACTGTTTTTT.

The table lists this clonotype with a few counts. The chain employs TRBV5-1 and TRBJ2-2; D ambiguous. Germline assignment: CDR1 SGHRS and CDR2 YFSETQ. V lost 4 bases and J lost 6, with 10 bases in between. The CDR3 is 13 residues long. CDR3 residues: CASSIAPSGELFF. CDR3 coding DNA: TGCGCCAGCAGCATCGCCCCGTCCGGGGAGCTGTTTTTT.

This chain connects TRBV9 to TRBJ2-7; 7 positions match TRBD1. Germline-derived CDR1 and CDR2 are SGDLS and YYNGEE. The V and J ends lost 4 bases and 6 bases, in that order; junction bases with no gene match: 10. The CDR3 consists of 14 residues. The CDR3 region is CASSPRQGDIEQYF. CDR3 DNA: TGTGCCAGCAGCCCACGACAGGGAGACATCGAGCAGTACTTC.